Reported below is one TCR beta chain. The sample has other DNA sequences that encode this CDR3 too. This sample stems from a study of blood T cell repertoires in COVID-19. Study-level background: COVID-19 samples collected from the United States, Italy and Spain covered acute and convalescent phases.

Germline V gives CDR1 LNHDA, CDR2 SQIVND (reference sequence). The germline V and J ends were trimmed by 3 bases and 6 bases, with 12 bases remaining between them. The CDR3 covers 13 residues. Libraries were prepared by immunoSEQ multiplex PCR; TCRdb keeps only in-frame clonotypes and omits some of them. The sample holds about 180,000 clones, 88% seen once. The genes are TRBV19 and TRBJ2-7, with D tentatively TRBD1 (5 bases). The receptor comes from a woman aged 25 to 39 with acute or convalescent COVID-19. The sequenced sample was peripheral blood. The CDR3 coding sequence is TGTGCCAGTAGTATCGGCAGGGCCGGCGAGCAGTACTTC. Encoded protein: CASSIGRAGEQYF. Full variable domain (missing parts from reference TRBV19 and TRBJ2-7): DGGITQSPKYLFRKEGQNVTLSCEQNLNHDAMYWYRQDPGQGLRLIYYSQIVNDFQKGDIAEGYSVSREKKESFPLTVTSAQKNPTAFYLCASSIGRAGEQYFGPGTRLTVT.